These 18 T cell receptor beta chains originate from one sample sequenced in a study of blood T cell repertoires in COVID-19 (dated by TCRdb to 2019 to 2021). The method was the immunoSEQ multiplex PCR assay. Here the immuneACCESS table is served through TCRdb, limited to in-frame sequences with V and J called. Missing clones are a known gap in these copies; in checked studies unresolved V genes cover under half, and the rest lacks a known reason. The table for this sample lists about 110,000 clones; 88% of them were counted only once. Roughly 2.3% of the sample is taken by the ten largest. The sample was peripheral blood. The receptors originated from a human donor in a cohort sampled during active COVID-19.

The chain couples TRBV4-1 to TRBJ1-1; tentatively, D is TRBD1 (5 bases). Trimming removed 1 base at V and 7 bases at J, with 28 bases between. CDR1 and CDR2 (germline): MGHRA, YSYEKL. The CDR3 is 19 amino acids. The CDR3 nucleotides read TGCGCCAGCAGCCAAGGAAGGGAGGGACTAAGAGAACCGTTCAATGAAGCTTTCTTT. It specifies CASSQGREGLREPFNEAFF.

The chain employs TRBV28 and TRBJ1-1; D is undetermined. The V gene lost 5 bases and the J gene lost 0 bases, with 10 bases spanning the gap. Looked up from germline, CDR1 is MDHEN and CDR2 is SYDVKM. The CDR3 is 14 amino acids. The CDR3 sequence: CASSQREVNTEAFF. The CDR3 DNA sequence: TGTGCCAGCAGTCAGCGGGAAGTGAACACTGAAGCTTTCTTT.

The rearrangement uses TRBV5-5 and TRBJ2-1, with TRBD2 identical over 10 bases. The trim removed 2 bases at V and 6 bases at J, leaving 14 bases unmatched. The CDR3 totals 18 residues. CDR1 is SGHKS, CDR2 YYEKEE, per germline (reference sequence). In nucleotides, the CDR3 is TGTGCCAGCAGCTTCCAGAAGGGAGCGGGGGGGACGGTCAATGAGCAGTTCTTC. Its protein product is CASSFQKGAGGTVNEQFF.

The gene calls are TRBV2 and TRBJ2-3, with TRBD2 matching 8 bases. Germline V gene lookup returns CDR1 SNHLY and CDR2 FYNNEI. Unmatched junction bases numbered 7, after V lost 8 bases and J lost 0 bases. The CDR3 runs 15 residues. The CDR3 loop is CASPAAGGSTDTQYF. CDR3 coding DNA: TGTGCCAGCCCCGCGGCGGGGGGCAGCACAGATACGCAGTATTTT.

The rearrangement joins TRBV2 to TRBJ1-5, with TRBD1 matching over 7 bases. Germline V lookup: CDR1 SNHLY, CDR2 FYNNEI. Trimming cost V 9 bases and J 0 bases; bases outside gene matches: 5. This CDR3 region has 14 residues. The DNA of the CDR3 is TGTGCCAGGGGGACAGAAAATAGCAATCAGCCCCAGCATTTT. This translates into CARGTENSNQPQHF.

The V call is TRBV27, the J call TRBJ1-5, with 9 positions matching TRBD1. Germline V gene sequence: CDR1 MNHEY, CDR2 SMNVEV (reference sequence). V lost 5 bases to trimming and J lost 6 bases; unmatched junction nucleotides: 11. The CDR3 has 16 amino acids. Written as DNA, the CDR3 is TGTGCCAGCAGTCCTTTCACAGGGGGCGCGGTTCAGCCCCAGCATTTT. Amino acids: CASSPFTGGAVQPQHF.

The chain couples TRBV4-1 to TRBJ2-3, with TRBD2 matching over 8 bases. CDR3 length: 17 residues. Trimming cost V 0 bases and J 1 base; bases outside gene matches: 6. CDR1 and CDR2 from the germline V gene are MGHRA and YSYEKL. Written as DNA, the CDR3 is TGCGCCAGCAGCCAAGAGGGTGAGGGACTAGGCACAGATACGCAGTATTTT. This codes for CASSQEGEGLGTDTQYF.

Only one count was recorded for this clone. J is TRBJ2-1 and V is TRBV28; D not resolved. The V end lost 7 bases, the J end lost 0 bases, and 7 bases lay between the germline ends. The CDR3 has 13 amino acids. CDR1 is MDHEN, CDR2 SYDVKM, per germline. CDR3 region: CASMASSYNEQFF. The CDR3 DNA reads TGTGCCAGCATGGCCAGCTCCTACAATGAGCAGTTCTTC.

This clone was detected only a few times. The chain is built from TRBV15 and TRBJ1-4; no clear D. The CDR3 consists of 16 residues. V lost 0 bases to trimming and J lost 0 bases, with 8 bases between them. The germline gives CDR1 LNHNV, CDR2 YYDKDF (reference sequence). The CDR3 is CATSRDLAATNEKLFF. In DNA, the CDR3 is TGTGCCACCAGCAGAGATCTCGCGGCAACTAATGAAAAACTGTTTTTT.

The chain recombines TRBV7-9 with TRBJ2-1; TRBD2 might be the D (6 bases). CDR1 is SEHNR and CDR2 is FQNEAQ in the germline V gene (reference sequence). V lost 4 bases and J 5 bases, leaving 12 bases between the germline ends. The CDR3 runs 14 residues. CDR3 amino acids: CASSSTSLNNEQFF. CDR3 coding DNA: TGTGCCAGCAGCTCGACTAGTTTAAACAATGAGCAGTTCTTC.

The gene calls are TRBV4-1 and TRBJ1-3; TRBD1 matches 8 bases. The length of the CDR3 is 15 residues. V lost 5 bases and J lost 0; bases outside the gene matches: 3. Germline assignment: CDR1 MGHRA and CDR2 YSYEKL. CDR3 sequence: CASSSDRGSGNTIYF. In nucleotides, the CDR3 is TGCGCCAGCAGCTCAGACAGGGGCTCTGGAAACACCATATATTTT.

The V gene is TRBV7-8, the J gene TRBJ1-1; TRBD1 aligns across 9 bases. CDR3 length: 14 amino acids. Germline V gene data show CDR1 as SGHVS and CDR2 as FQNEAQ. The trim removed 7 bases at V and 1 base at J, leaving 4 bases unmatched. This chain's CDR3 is CASNPTGGNTEAFF. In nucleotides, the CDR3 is TGTGCCAGCAACCCGACAGGGGGGAACACTGAAGCTTTCTTT.

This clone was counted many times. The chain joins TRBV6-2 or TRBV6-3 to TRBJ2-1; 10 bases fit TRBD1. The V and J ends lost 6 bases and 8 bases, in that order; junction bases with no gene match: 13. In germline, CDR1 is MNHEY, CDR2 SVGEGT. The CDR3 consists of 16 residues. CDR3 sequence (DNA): TGTGCCAGCAGCCCTGACCCGGGACAGGGGTTCTATGAGCAGTTCTTC. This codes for CASSPDPGQGFYEQFF.

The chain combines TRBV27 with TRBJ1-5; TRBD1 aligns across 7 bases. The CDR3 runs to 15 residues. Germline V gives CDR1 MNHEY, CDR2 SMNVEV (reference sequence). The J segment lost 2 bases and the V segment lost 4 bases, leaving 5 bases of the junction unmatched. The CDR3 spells CASSSITGGNQPQHF. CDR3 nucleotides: TGTGCCAGCAGTTCAATTACAGGGGGCAATCAGCCCCAGCATTTT.

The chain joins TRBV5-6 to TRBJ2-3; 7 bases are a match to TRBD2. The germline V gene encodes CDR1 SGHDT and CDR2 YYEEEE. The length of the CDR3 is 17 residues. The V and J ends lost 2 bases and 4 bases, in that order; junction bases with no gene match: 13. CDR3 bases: TGTGCCAGCAGCTTAAGGCACGGGACTCGGGGGGCAGATACGCAGTATTTT. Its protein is CASSLRHGTRGADTQYF.

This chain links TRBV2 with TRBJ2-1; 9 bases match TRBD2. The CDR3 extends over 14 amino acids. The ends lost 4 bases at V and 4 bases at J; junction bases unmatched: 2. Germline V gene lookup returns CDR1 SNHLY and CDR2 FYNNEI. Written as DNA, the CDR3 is TGTGCCAGCAGTGGACTAGCGGTGTACAATGAGCAGTTCTTC. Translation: CASSGLAVYNEQFF. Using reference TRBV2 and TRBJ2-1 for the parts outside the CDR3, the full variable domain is EPEVTQTPSHQVTQMGQEVILRCVPISNHLYFYWYRQILGQKVEFLVSFYNNEISEKSEIFDDQFSVERPDGSNFTLKIRSTKLEDSAMYFCASSGLAVYNEQFFGPGTRLTVL.

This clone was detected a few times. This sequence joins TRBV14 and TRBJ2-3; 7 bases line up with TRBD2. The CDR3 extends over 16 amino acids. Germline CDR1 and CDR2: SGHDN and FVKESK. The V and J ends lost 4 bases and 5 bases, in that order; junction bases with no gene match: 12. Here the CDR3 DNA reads TGTGCCAGCAGCCCCCGGGGCGGGAGCGTTGGAGATACGCAGTATTTT. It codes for CASSPRGGSVGDTQYF.

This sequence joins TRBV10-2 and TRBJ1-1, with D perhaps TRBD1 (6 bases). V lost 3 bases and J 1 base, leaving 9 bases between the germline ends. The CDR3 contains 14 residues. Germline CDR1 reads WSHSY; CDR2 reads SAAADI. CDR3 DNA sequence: TGCGCCAGCAGTGATACACAGGGGAACACTGAAGCTTTCTTT. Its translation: CASSDTQGNTEAFF.